This T cell receptor beta chain was retrieved from a study of T-cell memory formation after mild COVID-19. TCRdb reanalysed the 5' RACE reads using MiXCR and keeps one entry per CDR3 protein. The sample yields some 310,000 distinct CDR3 sequences, under 25% seen once. This clonotype was recorded a few times. Germline CDR1 reads LNHDA; CDR2 reads SQIVND (reference sequence). This CDR3 has 14 amino acids. V was shortened by 7 bases and J by 8 bases, with 18 bases between the two germline ends. The origin of this receptor is a man aged 18 to 29 who had mild COVID-19 (a few samples of this study predate the infection). Cell type and time point are not known. Sequenced: PBMCs or a T cell subset sorted from them (not recorded which). V is TRBV19 and J is TRBJ2-1; possible D gene TRBD1, 6 bases. CDR3 residues: CASNIQGSSDEQFF. The CDR3 DNA follows: TGTGCCAGTAATATTCAGGGGTCTTCGGATGAGCAGTTCTTC. Complete variable domain (other parts from reference TRBV19 and TRBJ2-1): DGGITQSPKYLFRKEGQNVTLSCEQNLNHDAMYWYRQDPGQGLRLIYYSQIVNDFQKGDIAEGYSVSREKKESFPLTVTSAQKNPTAFYLCASNIQGSSDEQFFGPGTRLTVL.